This T cell receptor (beta chain) was recovered during a study of T cells expressing NK-cell markers. As to this clonotype: Its antigen remains unknown.

Per germline, CDR1 SGHDT and CDR2 YYEEEE. The CDR3 is 13 residues long. Study-level results: The study left the HCMV specificity of expanded NKG2C+ T cell clones unresolved.

TCRdb reworked the 5' RACE reads into one entry per CDR3 protein, no DNA. Across around 550,000 distinct CDR3 sequences, the top ten clones capture less than 4.5% of the sample. The V gene is TRBV5-6, the J gene TRBJ1-2; without DNA, the TCRdb call of TRBD1 cannot be checked. Sequenced material: blood T cells: a sorted CD56 or NKG2C T cell subset, CD4+ or CD8+ T cells, or bulk PBMC T cells (not recorded which). The sequence was collected from a young man in good health. This CDR3 reads CASSLWQGEGYTF.